The text below deals with one T cell receptor beta chain. The antigen is undetermined. This specimen belongs to a study of CD8 T cells in ankylosing spondylitis. MiXCR was run by TCRdb on the 5' RACE reads, yielding one entry per CDR3 protein. Here the sample spans 150,000 to 200,000 distinct CDR3 sequences, 15% to 20% being singletons. Overall study findings and caveats: It was reported that disease-linked clones were significantly enriched in matched ankylosing spondylitis synovial fluid. Disease-linked clones bore a CD8+ phenotype, appearing relatively rarely in peripheral blood. Characteristic, it appeared, of ankylosing spondylitis blood was a TCR beta motif of eight or nine highly homologous variants.

Germline values: CDR1 SGHNT, CDR2 YENEEA. Trimming at V came to 5 bases and at J to 4 bases, leaving 5 bases not matched to a gene. The CDR3 contains 14 residues. The sequenced sample was blood, either unsorted or a sorted T cell fraction (not recorded which). The gene calls are TRBV11-3 and TRBJ2-1; the match to TRBD2 covers 7 bases. The origin of this receptor is a male donor aged 5-30 years with ankylosing spondylitis or in good health (not recorded which). CDR3 residues: CASSRTRGYNEQFF. The CDR3 region has the DNA TGTGCCAGCAGCCGGACTAGGGGATACAATGAGCAGTTCTTC.